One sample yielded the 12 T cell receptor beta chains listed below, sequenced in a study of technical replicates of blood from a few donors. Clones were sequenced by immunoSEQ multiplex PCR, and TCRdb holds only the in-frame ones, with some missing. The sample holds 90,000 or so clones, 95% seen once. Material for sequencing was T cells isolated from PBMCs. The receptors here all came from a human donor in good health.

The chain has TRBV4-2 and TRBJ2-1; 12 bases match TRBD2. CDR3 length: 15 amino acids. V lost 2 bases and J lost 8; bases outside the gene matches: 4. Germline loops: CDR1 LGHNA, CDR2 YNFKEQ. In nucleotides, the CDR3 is TGTGCCAGCAGCCAAAGACTAGCGGGAGTCGATGAGCAGTTCTTC. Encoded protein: CASSQRLAGVDEQFF.

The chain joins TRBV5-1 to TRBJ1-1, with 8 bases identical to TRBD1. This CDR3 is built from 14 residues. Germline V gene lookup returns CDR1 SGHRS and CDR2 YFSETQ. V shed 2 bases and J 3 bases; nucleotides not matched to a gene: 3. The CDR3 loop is CASSFSGGHTEAFF. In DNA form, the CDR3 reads TGCGCCAGCAGCTTTTCAGGGGGCCACACTGAAGCTTTCTTT.

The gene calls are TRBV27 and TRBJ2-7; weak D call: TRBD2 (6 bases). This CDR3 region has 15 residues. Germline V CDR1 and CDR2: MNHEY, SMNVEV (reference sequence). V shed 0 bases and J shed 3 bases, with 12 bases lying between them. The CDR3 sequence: CASSLSRDFVYEQYF. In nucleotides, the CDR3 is TGTGCCAGCAGTTTATCTCGGGACTTCGTCTACGAGCAGTACTTC.

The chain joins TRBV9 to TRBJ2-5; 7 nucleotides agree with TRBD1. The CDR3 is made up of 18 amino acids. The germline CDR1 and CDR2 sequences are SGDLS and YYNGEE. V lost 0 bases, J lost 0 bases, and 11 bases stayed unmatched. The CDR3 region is CASSVAPSWDSNQETQYF. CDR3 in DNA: TGTGCCAGCAGCGTAGCCCCTAGTTGGGACAGCAACCAAGAGACCCAGTACTTC.

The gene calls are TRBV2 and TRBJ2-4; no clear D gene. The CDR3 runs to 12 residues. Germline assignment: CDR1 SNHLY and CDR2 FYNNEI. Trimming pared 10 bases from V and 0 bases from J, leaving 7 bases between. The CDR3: CAIQVAKNIQYF. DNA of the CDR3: TGTGCCATCCAGGTAGCCAAAAACATTCAGTACTTC.

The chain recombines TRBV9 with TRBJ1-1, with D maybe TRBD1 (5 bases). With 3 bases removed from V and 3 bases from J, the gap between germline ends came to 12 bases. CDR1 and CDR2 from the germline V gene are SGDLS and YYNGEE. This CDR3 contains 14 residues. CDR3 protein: CASSGASGDTEAFF. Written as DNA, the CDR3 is TGTGCCAGCAGCGGAGCCTCGGGGGACACTGAAGCTTTCTTT. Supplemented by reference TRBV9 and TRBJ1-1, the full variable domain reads DSGVTQTPKHLITATGQRVTLRCSPRSGDLSVYWYQQSLDQGLQFLIQYYNGEERAKGNILERFSAQQFPDLHSELNLSSLELGDSALYFCASSGASGDTEAFFGQGTRLTVV.

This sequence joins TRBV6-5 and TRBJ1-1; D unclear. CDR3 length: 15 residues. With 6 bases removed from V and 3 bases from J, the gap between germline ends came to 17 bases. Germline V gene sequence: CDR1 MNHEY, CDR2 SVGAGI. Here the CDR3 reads CASRAGGRLDTEAFF. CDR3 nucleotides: TGTGCCAGCAGGGCGGGTGGACGCCTGGACACTGAAGCTTTCTTT.

The CDR3: CASSHQGYEQYF. The CDR3 DNA reads TGCGCCAGCAGTCATCAGGGCTACGAGCAGTACTTC. V is TRBV23-1 and J is TRBJ2-7; D might be TRBD1 (5 bases). TRBV23-1 carries the ORF label, with uncertain function. Trimming took off 3 bases at V and 3 bases at J, with 6 bases between the two ends. The CDR3 sequence is 12 residues long.

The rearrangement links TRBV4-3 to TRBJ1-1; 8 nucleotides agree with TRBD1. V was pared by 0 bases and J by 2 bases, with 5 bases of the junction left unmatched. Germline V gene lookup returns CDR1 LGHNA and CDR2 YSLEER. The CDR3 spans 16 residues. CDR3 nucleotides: TGCGCCAGCAGCCAAGAACCTACAGGGGGTAACACTGAAGCTTTCTTT. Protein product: CASSQEPTGGNTEAFF.

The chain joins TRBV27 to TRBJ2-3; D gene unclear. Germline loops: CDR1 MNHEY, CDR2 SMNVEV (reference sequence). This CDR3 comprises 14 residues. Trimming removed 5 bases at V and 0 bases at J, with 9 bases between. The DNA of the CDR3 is TGTGCCAGCAGTATCCCGTTCAGCACAGATACGCAGTATTTT. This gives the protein CASSIPFSTDTQYF.

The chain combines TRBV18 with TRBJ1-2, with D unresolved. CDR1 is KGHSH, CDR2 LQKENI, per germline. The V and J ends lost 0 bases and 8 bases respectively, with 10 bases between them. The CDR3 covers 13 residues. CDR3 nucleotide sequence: TGTGCCAGCTCACCACCCTCGGGAGAAGGCTACACCTTC. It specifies CASSPPSGEGYTF.

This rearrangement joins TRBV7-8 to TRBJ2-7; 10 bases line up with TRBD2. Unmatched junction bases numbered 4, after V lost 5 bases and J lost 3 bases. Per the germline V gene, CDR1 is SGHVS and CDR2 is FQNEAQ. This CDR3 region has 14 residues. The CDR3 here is CASSPGTSDYEQYF. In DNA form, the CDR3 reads TGTGCCAGCAGCCCTGGGACTAGCGACTACGAGCAGTACTTC.